The next 18 T cell receptor beta chains were all read from a single sample in a study of shared clonotypes between healthy human individuals. Assay used: immunoSEQ multiplex PCR; TCRdb lists only in-frame clones, some missing. The sample includes over a million clones, approximately 96% of them seen just once. The sample comprised naive CD4+ T cells sorted from blood. Regarding subset: CD45RA+ positively selected. These receptor sequences come from a man aged 25 to 40 in good health.

The rearrangement joins TRBV19 to TRBJ2-1, with D maybe TRBD2 (5 bases). Trimming shortened V by 7 bases and J by 0 bases, and 16 bases separated the two germline ends. The CDR3 length is 16 residues. The germline CDR1 and CDR2 sequences are LNHDA and SQIVND (reference sequence). CDR3 nucleotide sequence: TGTGCCAGTACTACTCTCCGTGGGAGCTCCTACAATGAGCAGTTCTTC. As protein: CASTTLRGSSYNEQFF.

The rearrangement joins TRBV2 to TRBJ2-1; perhaps TRBD2 as D (6 bases). Germline CDR1 reads SNHLY; CDR2 reads FYNNEI. The CDR3 contains 13 residues. V dropped 6 bases and J dropped 7 bases, with 13 bases sitting between them. The CDR3 DNA is TGTGCCAGCAGGACGGGAGCAGGAAATGAGCAGTTCTTC. Its translation is CASRTGAGNEQFF.

The CDR3 nucleotides are TGTGCCAGCTCAAGGGACAGGGAAACCGATATGTGGTACTTC. Residues: CASSRDRETDMWYF. The J gene is TRBJ2-7, the V gene TRBV18; 9 nucleotides line up with TRBD1. Trimming removed 5 bases from V and 12 bases from J; junction bases left unmatched: 14. The CDR3 runs to 14 residues. In germline, CDR1 is KGHSH, CDR2 LQKENI.

The genes are TRBV28 and TRBJ1-5, with TRBD1 as a possible D gene (5 bases). This CDR3 region has 15 residues. Germline CDR1 reads MDHEN; CDR2 reads SYDVKM. In DNA, the CDR3 is TGTACAAACCCAGGGTTAAGCAGAGAGAATCAGCCCCAGCATTTT. It is translated as CTNPGLSRENQPQHF.

The J gene is TRBJ2-7, the V gene TRBV9; TRBD1 might be the D (8 bases). The V end was cut by 4 bases, the J end by 3 bases, with 14 bases between. This CDR3 is built from 14 residues. Germline V gene sequence: CDR1 SGDLS, CDR2 YYNGEE. The CDR3 region has the DNA TGTGCCAGCAGCACAGGGGGGGGGTTCTACGAGCAGTACTTC. It codes for CASSTGGGFYEQYF.

CDR3 region: CASSFAWGGGTEAFF. The DNA of the CDR3 is TGTGCCAGCAGCTTTGCTTGGGGCGGGGGCACTGAAGCTTTCTTT. The gene calls are TRBV11-1 and TRBJ1-1; D possibly corresponds to TRBD1 (5 bases). This CDR3 contains 15 residues. Germline CDR1 reads SGHAT; CDR2 reads FQDESV (reference sequence). V gave up 3 bases and J gave up 4 bases, with 15 bases separating them.

The chain has TRBV10-3 and TRBJ2-1; the D gene could be TRBD1 or TRBD2 (7 bases each). In germline, CDR1 is ENHRY, CDR2 SYGVKD. The CDR3 length is 14 residues. The V and J ends lost 6 bases and 3 bases respectively, with 12 bases between them. CDR3 bases: TGTGCCATCAGGGGGAGGGACAGCTACAATGAGCAGTTCTTC. It yields the protein CAIRGRDSYNEQFF.

V and J are TRBV9 and TRBJ2-3; D is tentatively TRBD1 or TRBD2 (7 bases each). Germline lookup yields CDR1 SGDLS and CDR2 YYNGEE. This CDR3 contains 16 residues. V was clipped by 4 bases and J by 2 bases, with 17 bases between them. CDR3 nucleotides: TGTGCCAGCAGCCACAGGGGAGCGGGATCCACAGATACGCAGTATTTT. Translation: CASSHRGAGSTDTQYF.

The J gene is TRBJ2-5, the V gene TRBV11-2, with 7 nucleotides matching TRBD2. V trimming: 4 bases; J trimming: 3 bases; junction bases outside the gene matches: 5. CDR1 SGHAT and CDR2 FQNNGV come from the germline V gene. There are 14 residues in the CDR3. The CDR3 is CASSSGGFKETQYF. CDR3 coding DNA: TGTGCCAGCAGCTCCGGGGGGTTCAAAGAGACCCAGTACTTC. Full variable domain (missing parts from reference TRBV11-2 and TRBJ2-5): EAGVAQSPRYKIIEKRQSVAFWCNPISGHATLYWYQQILGQGPKLLIQFQNNGVVDDSQLPKDRFSAERLKGVDSTLKIQPAKLEDSAVYLCASSSGGFKETQYFGPGTRLLVL.

Of note for this clone: Other DNA sequences in this sample translate to the same CDR3. This chain links TRBV7-2 with TRBJ2-7, with TRBD2 as a possible D gene (5 bases). The germline V gene has CDR1 SGHTA and CDR2 FQGNSA. Between the trimmed V and J ends, which lost 5 bases and 0 bases, there was a span of 14 bases. The CDR3 length is 15 residues. The CDR3 sequence: CASSPRTGSSYEQYF. The CDR3, as DNA: TGTGCCAGCAGCCCACGGACGGGGAGCTCCTACGAGCAGTACTTC.

V is TRBV28 and J is TRBJ2-7; 10 bases agree with TRBD1. The trim removed 10 bases at V and 5 bases at J, leaving 8 bases unmatched. The CDR3 consists of 13 residues. Germline CDR1 and CDR2: MDHEN and SYDVKM. In DNA, the CDR3 is TGTGCCACCCGCCGGGACAGGGGTGACGAGCAGTACTTC. Amino acids: CATRRDRGDEQYF.

This clone was observed a single time. The J gene is TRBJ2-6, the V gene TRBV19; D is unresolved. This CDR3 comprises 13 residues. Trimming took off 4 bases at V and 2 bases at J, with 3 bases between the two ends. Per germline, CDR1 LNHDA and CDR2 SQIVND (reference sequence). The DNA of the CDR3 is TGTGCCAGTAGTACAACTGGGGCCAACGTCCTGACTTTC. It translates to CASSTTGANVLTF.

The chain joins TRBV7-3 to TRBJ2-3; D is possibly TRBD2 (5 bases). V dropped 7 bases and J dropped 1 base, with 12 bases sitting between them. This CDR3 spans 14 amino acids. Germline CDR1 and CDR2: SGHTA and FQGTGA. The CDR3 sequence is CASTIGSRTDTQYF. CDR3 nucleotides: TGTGCCAGCACGATAGGGAGCCGCACAGATACGCAGTATTTT.

Remarks on this clone: The identical CDR3 is also encoded by other nucleotide sequences in the sample. The chain uses TRBV5-1 and TRBJ1-2; 10 bases match TRBD1. The junction had 2 bases not matched to a gene; V was cut back by 0 bases and J by 6 bases. The CDR3 totals 14 residues. Germline CDR1 and CDR2: SGHRS and YFSETQ. CDR3 in DNA: TGCGCCAGCAGCTTGGTAGGGACAGGGGATGGCTACACCTTC. This translates into CASSLVGTGDGYTF.

This chain connects TRBV15 to TRBJ2-2; 11 positions agree with TRBD1. CDR3 size: 18 residues. The trim removed 0 bases at V and 4 bases at J, leaving 7 bases unmatched. Germline-derived CDR1 and CDR2 are LNHNV and YYDKDF (reference sequence). CDR3 sequence: CATSRDKLDRGPTGELFF. The CDR3 nucleotides are TGTGCCACCAGCAGAGATAAGTTGGACAGGGGGCCCACCGGGGAGCTGTTTTTT.

About this clone: The same CDR3 can be traced to other DNA sequences in this sample. The chain is built from TRBV28 and TRBJ1-2; TRBD1 aligns across 8 bases. The CDR3 is 13 amino acids. CDR1 MDHEN and CDR2 SYDVKM come from the germline V gene. The trim removed 2 bases at V and 8 bases at J, leaving 4 bases unmatched. In DNA, the CDR3 is TGTGCCAGCAGTTTAAGGACAGGGTTCGGCTACACCTTC. It codes for CASSLRTGFGYTF.

The chain has TRBV5-4 and TRBJ2-7; 8 bases are a match to TRBD2. The germline gives CDR1 SGHNT, CDR2 YYREEE (reference sequence). V lost 3 bases and J lost 9; bases outside the gene matches: 14. CDR3 length: 15 residues. In DNA, the CDR3 is TGTGCCAGCAGCTCGGGAGGGAGCGGGGGTACGTTGCAGTACTTC. Translation: CASSSGGSGGTLQYF.

This clone was seen just once. The rearrangement joins TRBV19 to TRBJ1-5; possible D gene TRBD1, 5 bases. Trimming stripped 7 bases from V and 0 bases from J, with 10 bases between. This CDR3 is 14 amino acids long. Germline CDR1 and CDR2: LNHDA and SQIVND (reference sequence). CDR3 protein: CASNGRASNQPQHF. The CDR3 coding sequence is TGTGCCAGTAATGGCAGGGCTAGCAATCAGCCCCAGCATTTT.